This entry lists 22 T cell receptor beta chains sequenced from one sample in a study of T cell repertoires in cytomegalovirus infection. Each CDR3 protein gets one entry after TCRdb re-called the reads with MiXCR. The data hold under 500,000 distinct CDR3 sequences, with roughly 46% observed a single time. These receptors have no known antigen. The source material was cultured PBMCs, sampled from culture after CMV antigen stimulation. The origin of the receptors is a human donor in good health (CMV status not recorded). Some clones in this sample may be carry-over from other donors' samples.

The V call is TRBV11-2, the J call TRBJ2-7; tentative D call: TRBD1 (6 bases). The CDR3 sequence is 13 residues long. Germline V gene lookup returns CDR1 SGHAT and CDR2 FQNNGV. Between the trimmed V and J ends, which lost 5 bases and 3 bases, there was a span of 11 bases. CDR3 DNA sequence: TGTGCCAGCAGCCTGGACAGCTTCTACGAGCAGTACTTC. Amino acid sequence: CASSLDSFYEQYF. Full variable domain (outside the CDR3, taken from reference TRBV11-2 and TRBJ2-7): EAGVAQSPRYKIIEKRQSVAFWCNPISGHATLYWYQQILGQGPKLLIQFQNNGVVDDSQLPKDRFSAERLKGVDSTLKIQPAKLEDSAVYLCASSLDSFYEQYFGPGTRLTVT.

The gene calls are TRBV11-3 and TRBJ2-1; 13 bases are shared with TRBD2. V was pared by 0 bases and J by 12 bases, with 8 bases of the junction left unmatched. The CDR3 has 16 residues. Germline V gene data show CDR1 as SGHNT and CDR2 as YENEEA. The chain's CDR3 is CASSLDGTSGASGQFF. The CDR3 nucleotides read TGTGCCAGCAGCTTAGACGGGACTAGCGGGGCCTCGGGGCAGTTCTTC.

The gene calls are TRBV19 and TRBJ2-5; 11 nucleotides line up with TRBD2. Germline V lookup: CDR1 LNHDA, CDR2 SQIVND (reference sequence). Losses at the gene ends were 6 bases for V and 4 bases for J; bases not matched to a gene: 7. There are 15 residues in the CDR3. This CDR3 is CASSQLAGVRETQYF. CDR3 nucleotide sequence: TGTGCCAGTAGCCAACTAGCGGGGGTCCGAGAGACCCAGTACTTC.

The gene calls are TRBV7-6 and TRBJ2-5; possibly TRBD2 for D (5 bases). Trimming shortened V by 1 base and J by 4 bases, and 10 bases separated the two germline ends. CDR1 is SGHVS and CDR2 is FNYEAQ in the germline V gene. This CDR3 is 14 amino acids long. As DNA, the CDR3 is TGTGCCAGCAGCTTAGGCGTCGAGGGAGAGACCCAGTACTTC. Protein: CASSLGVEGETQYF.

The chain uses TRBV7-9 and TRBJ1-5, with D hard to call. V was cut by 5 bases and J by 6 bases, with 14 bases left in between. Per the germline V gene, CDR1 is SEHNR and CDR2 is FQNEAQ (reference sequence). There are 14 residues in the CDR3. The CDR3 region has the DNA TGTGCCAGCAGCCCCCTGGCAGTGGGTCAGCCCCAGCATTTT. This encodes CASSPLAVGQPQHF.

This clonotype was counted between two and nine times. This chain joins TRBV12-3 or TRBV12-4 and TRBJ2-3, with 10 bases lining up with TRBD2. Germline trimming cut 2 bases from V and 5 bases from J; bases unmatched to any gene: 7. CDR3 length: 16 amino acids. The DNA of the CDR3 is TGTGCCAGCAGTTTAATGAGCGGGGGGGCCCAAGATACGCAGTATTTT. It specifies CASSLMSGGAQDTQYF.

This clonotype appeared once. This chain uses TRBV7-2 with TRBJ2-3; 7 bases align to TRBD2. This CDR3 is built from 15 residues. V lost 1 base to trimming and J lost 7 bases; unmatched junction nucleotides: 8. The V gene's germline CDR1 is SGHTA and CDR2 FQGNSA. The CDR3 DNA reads TGTGCCAGCAGCTTAGAATACCCTAGCGGAAATACGCAGTATTTT. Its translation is CASSLEYPSGNTQYF.

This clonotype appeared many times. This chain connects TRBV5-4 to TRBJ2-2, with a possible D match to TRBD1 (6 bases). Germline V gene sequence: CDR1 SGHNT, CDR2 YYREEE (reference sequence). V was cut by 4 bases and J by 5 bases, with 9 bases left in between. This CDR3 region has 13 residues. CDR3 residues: CASSLTGTGELFF. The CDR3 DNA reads TGTGCCAGCAGCCTAACAGGGACCGGGGAGCTGTTTTTT.

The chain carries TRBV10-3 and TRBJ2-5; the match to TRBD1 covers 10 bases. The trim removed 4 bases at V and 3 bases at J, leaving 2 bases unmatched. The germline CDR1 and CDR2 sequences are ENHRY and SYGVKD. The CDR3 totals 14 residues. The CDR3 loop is CAISAGTGEETQYF. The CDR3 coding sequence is TGTGCCATCAGTGCCGGGACAGGGGAAGAGACCCAGTACTTC.

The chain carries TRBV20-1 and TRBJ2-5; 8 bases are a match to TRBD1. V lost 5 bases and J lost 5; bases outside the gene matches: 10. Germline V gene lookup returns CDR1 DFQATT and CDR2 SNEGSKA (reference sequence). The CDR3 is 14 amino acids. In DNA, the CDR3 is TGCAGTGCTGTAGCAGGGGGCAGGGGGGAGACCCAGTACTTC. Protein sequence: CSAVAGGRGETQYF.

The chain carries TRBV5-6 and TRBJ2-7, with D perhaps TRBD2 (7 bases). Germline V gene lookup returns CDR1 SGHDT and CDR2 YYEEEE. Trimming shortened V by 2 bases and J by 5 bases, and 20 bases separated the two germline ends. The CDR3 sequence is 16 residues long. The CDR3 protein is CASSFIRRTAGNEQYF. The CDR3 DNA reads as TGTGCCAGCAGCTTTATCCGAAGGACAGCGGGAAACGAGCAGTACTTC.

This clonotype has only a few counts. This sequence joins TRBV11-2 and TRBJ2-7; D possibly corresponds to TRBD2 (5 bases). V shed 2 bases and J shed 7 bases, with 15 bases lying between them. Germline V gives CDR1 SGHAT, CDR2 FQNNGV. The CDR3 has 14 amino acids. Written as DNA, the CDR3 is TGTGCCAGCAGCTTAAGGCTCGGGCGCGGGGAGCAGTACTTC. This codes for CASSLRLGRGEQYF. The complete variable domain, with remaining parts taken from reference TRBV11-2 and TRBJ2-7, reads EAGVAQSPRYKIIEKRQSVAFWCNPISGHATLYWYQQILGQGPKLLIQFQNNGVVDDSQLPKDRFSAERLKGVDSTLKIQPAKLEDSAVYLCASSLRLGRGEQYFGPGTRLTVT.

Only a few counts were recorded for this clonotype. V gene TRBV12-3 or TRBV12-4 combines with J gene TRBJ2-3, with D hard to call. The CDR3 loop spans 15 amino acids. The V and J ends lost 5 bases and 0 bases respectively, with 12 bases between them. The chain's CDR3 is CASSPSGKSTDTQYF. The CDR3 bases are TGTGCCAGCAGTCCTAGTGGAAAGAGCACAGATACGCAGTATTTT.

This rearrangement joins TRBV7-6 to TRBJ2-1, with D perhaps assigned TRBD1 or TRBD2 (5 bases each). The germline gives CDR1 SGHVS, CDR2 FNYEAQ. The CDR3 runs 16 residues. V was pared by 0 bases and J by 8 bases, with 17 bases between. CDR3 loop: CASSLAEWYRGDEQFF. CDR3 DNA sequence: TGTGCCAGCAGCTTAGCCGAGTGGTATAGGGGAGATGAGCAGTTCTTC.

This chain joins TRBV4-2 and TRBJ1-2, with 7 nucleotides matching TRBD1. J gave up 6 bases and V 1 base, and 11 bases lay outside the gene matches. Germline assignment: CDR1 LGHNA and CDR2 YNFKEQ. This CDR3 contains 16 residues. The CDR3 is CASSQALGRGTDGYTF. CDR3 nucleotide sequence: TGTGCCAGCAGCCAAGCCCTCGGGAGAGGGACAGATGGCTACACCTTC.

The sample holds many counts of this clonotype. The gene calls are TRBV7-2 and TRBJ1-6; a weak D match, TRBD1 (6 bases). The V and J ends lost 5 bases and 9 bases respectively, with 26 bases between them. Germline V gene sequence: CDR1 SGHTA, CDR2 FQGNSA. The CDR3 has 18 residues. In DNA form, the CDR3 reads TGTGCCAGCAGCGCCCCGCGTGTTGGGGGGCGAAGGGGTTCACCCCTCCACTTT. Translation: CASSAPRVGGRRGSPLHF. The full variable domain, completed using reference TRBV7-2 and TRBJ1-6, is GAGVSQSPSNKVTEKGKDVELRCDPISGHTALYWYRQSLGQGLEFLIYFQGNSAPDKSGLPSDRFSAERTGGSVSTLTIQRTQQEDSAVYLCASSAPRVGGRRGSPLHFGNGTRLTVT.

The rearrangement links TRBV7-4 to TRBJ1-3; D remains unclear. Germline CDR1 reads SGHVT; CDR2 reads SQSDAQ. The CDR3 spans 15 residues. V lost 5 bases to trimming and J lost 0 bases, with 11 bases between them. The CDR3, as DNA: TGTGCCAGCAGCCCCCGATACTCCTCTGGAAACACCATATATTTT. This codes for CASSPRYSSGNTIYF.

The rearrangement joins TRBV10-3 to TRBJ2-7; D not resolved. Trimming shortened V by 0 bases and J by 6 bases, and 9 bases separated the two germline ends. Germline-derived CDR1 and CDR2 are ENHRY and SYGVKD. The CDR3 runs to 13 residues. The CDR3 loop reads CAISESRTSEQYF. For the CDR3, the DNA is TGTGCCATCAGTGAGTCGAGAACGTCCGAGCAGTACTTC.

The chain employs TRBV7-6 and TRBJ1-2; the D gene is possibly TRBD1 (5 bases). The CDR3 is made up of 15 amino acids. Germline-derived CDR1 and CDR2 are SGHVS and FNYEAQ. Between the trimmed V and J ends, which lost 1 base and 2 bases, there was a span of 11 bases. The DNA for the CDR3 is TGTGCCAGCAGCTTAGGATACCGGGACAACTATGGCTACACCTTC. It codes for CASSLGYRDNYGYTF.

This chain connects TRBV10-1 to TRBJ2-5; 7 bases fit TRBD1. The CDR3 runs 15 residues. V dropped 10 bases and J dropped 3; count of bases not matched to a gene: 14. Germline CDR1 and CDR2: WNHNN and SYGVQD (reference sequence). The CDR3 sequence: CAILPQGTVKETQYF. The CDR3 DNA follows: TGCGCCATCCTTCCGCAGGGGACAGTGAAAGAGACCCAGTACTTC.

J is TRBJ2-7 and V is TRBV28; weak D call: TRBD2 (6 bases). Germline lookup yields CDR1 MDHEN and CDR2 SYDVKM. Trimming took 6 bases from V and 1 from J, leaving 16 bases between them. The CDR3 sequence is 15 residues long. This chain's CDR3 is CASRNGGQGSYEQYF. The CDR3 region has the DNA TGTGCCAGCAGGAATGGAGGGCAGGGATCCTACGAGCAGTACTTC.

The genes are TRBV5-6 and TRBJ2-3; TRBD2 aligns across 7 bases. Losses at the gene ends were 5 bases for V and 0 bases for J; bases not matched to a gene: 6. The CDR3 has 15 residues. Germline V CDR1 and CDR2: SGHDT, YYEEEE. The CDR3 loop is CASSWTSTSTDTQYF. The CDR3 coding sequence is TGTGCCAGCAGTTGGACTAGTACTAGCACAGATACGCAGTATTTT.